This entry describes one T cell receptor beta chain. Antigen: not known. This sample is drawn from a study of STAT5B mutations in CD4+ large granular lymphocyte leukemia. The CDR3 is 15 amino acids. Trimming removed 0 bases from V and 4 bases from J, with 10 bases in between. Germline loops: CDR1 WSHSY, CDR2 SAAADI. Data came from immunoSEQ multiplex PCR; TCRdb stores just in-frame clones and leaves some out. The sample lists fewer than 40,000 clones; approximately 88% were seen once. Study outcomes and limitations: Patient CD4-sorted repertoires stayed more clonal than healthy ones after leukemic-clone removal.

The rearrangement uses TRBV10-2 and TRBJ2-1; D not certain. The sequenced material came from CD4+ T cells from blood buffy coats. This TCR was recovered from a human donor in good health. The CDR3 region is CASSESSSRYNEQFF. The CDR3 DNA reads as TGCGCCAGCAGTGAGTCGAGTTCCAGATACAATGAGCAGTTCTTC.